The T cell receptor (beta chain) under discussion was sequenced for a study of T cell repertoires in cytomegalovirus infection. Across the whole study: Public TCR beta signatures indicated both CMV infection and matching HLA type. The study, taken as a whole, reports: Cumulative public TCR beta family frequency identified CMV carriers with the relevant HLA. The ex vivo response showed dominance by HLA-C-restricted CMV-specific TCR beta clonotypes.

One entry per CDR3 protein results from TCRdb running MiXCR on the reads. This sample yields around 200,000 distinct CDR3 sequences, of which approximately 40% are seen a single time; 55% to 70% belongs to the top ten. This clonotype appeared a few times. Its target is not known. The V and J ends lost 6 bases and 5 bases, in that order; junction bases with no gene match: 4. The CDR3 loop spans 14 amino acids. The sequencing here drew on CD8+ T cells from cultured PBMCs, taken from culture after CMV antigen stimulation. This TCR came from a human donor in good health (CMV status not recorded). Some clones in this sample may be carry-over from other donors' samples. The genes are TRBV12-3 or TRBV12-4 and TRBJ2-7, with TRBD2 identical over 13 bases. Here the CDR3 reads CASRPGLAGDEQYF. The CDR3 region has the DNA TGTGCCAGCAGGCCAGGACTAGCGGGGGACGAGCAGTACTTC.